One sample yielded the 24 T cell receptor beta chains listed below, sequenced in a study of blood T cell repertoires in COVID-19 (dated by TCRdb to the early 2020s). Preparation of the library involved the immunoSEQ multiplex PCR assay. The source is immuneACCESS, and TCRdb retained only in-frame sequences with V and J called. Part of the clones is not carried over; for the studies checked, unresolved V genes explain less than half of this, and the remainder is unexplained. For this sample the table gives approximately 200,000 clones, of which around 90% were detected only once. The top ten constitute around a tenth of the sample. The sample was PBMCs or T cells enriched from blood (not recorded which). These receptors originate from a man younger than 30 with acute COVID-19.

The chain couples TRBV7-3 to TRBJ2-1, with 10 bases identical to TRBD2. The CDR3 runs 16 residues. V shed 5 bases and J 3 bases; nucleotides not matched to a gene: 7. Germline V gene lookup returns CDR1 SGHTA and CDR2 FQGTGA. CDR3 region: CASSPLAGQIYNEQFF. CDR3 nucleotide sequence: TGTGCCAGCAGCCCACTAGCGGGGCAGATCTACAATGAGCAGTTCTTC.

A remark on this clone: This specimen includes other DNA sequences encoding the same CDR3. The chain joins TRBV14 to TRBJ2-7; D is undetermined. Trimming stripped 1 base from V and 0 bases from J, with 4 bases between. This CDR3 region has 13 residues. Germline CDR1 is SGHDN and CDR2 is FVKESK. The CDR3 DNA reads TGTGCCAGCAGCCAAGGGGCCTCCTACGAGCAGTACTTC. Encoded protein: CASSQGASYEQYF.

This clone was observed once. This chain uses TRBV30 with TRBJ1-2; 8 bases match TRBD1. This CDR3 has 15 residues. CDR1 is GTSNPN and CDR2 is SVGIG in the germline V gene (reference sequence). Unmatched junction bases numbered 7, after V lost 1 base and J lost 3 bases. The CDR3: CAWSARDRRHYGYTF. CDR3 coding DNA: TGTGCCTGGAGTGCTCGGGACAGGCGACACTATGGCTACACCTTC.

This sequence joins TRBV30 and TRBJ1-2; 7 bases are shared with TRBD1. The CDR3 consists of 12 residues. Per the germline V gene, CDR1 is GTSNPN and CDR2 is SVGIG (reference sequence). V shed 4 bases and J 6 bases; nucleotides not matched to a gene: 5. CDR3 bases: TGTGCCTGGACTACAGGGGTTCATGGCTACACCTTC. Protein product: CAWTTGVHGYTF.

J is TRBJ2-3 and V is TRBV20-1; 7 nucleotides line up with TRBD1. V shed 3 bases, J shed 2 bases, and the junction held 8 bases outside the gene matches. CDR3 length: 15 residues. Germline V gives CDR1 DFQATT, CDR2 SNEGSKA (reference sequence). The CDR3 coding sequence is TGCAGTGCTAGTCCACAGGGGTGGTACACAGATACGCAGTATTTT. Amino acids: CSASPQGWYTDTQYF.

V is TRBV28 and J is TRBJ1-4; no clear D gene. V lost 4 bases and J 8 bases, leaving 5 bases between the germline ends. This CDR3 is 11 amino acids long. Germline V CDR1 and CDR2: MDHEN, SYDVKM. The CDR3 spells CASSSSEKLFF. The CDR3 bases are TGTGCCAGCAGTTCTAGCGAAAAACTGTTTTTT.

The V gene is TRBV27, the J gene TRBJ1-2; 11 bases agree with TRBD1. The CDR3 length is 16 residues. The V and J ends lost 5 bases and 3 bases, in that order; junction bases with no gene match: 8. Germline V gene data show CDR1 as MNHEY and CDR2 as SMNVEV (reference sequence). The CDR3 loop is CASSSLGQGGDYGYTF. In DNA form, the CDR3 reads TGTGCCAGCAGTAGCTTGGGACAGGGGGGGGACTATGGCTACACCTTC.

This clone was detected only a few times. The chain uses TRBV5-3 and TRBJ1-2; no firm D call. TRBV5-3 is given ORF status, its function remaining uncertain. This CDR3 region has 14 residues. The V gene lost 0 bases and the J gene lost 4 bases, with 10 bases spanning the gap. The CDR3 DNA follows: TGTGCCAGAAGCTTGGTGACTGCCTTCTATGGCTACACCTTC. Its protein product is CARSLVTAFYGYTF.

This CDR3 reads CASSDGILDGYTF. CDR3 coding DNA: TGTGCCAGCAGCGACGGGATACTCGATGGCTACACCTTC. The chain combines TRBV7-9 with TRBJ1-2; no definite D call. Trimming shortened V by 5 bases and J by 6 bases, and 13 bases separated the two germline ends. This CDR3 region has 13 residues. The germline V gene encodes CDR1 SEHNR and CDR2 FQNEAQ (reference sequence).

The genes are TRBV7-9 and TRBJ1-5; possible D gene TRBD1, 6 bases. Germline CDR1 SEHNR, CDR2 FQNEAQ (reference sequence). The CDR3 has 13 amino acids. V was shortened by 5 bases and J by 6 bases, with 11 bases between the two germline ends. CDR3: CASSIGGGQPQHF. CDR3 sequence (DNA): TGTGCCAGCAGCATAGGGGGAGGTCAGCCCCAGCATTTT. Full variable domain (rest looked up from reference TRBV7-9 and TRBJ1-5): DTGVSQNPRHKITKRGQNVTFRCDPISEHNRLYWYRQTLGQGPEFLTYFQNEAQLEKSRLLSDRFSAERPKGSFSTLEIQRTEQGDSAMYLCASSIGGGQPQHFGDGTRLSIL.

The chain employs TRBV5-4 and TRBJ1-2; 10 bases map to TRBD1. Germline CDR1 and CDR2: SGHNT and YYREEE (reference sequence). V lost 0 bases and J lost 2; bases outside the gene matches: 7. The CDR3 runs to 17 residues. The CDR3 bases are TGTGCCAGCAGCTTGGAGGGACAGGGGTCGGTAAACTATGGCTACACCTTC. Translation: CASSLEGQGSVNYGYTF.

The V gene is TRBV5-1, the J gene TRBJ2-2, with D possibly TRBD1 on 6 matching bases. The CDR3 extends over 15 amino acids. The V and J ends lost 2 bases and 7 bases respectively, with 15 bases between them. Germline-derived CDR1 and CDR2 are SGHRS and YFSETQ. The CDR3 nucleotides read TGCGCCAGCAGCTTCTACAGGGACATCGGCGGGGAGCTGTTTTTT. It encodes CASSFYRDIGGELFF.

The chain combines TRBV7-3 with TRBJ1-6; 7 bases are a match to TRBD1. The CDR3 contains 13 residues. The junction had 2 bases not matched to a gene; V was cut back by 5 bases and J by 7 bases. Germline V gives CDR1 SGHTA, CDR2 FQGTGA. The CDR3 DNA sequence: TGTGCCAGCAGCGAACAGGGGAATTCACCCCTCCACTTT. Its protein product is CASSEQGNSPLHF.

This chain uses TRBV4-1 with TRBJ2-7; 9 bases agree with TRBD2. CDR3 size: 14 residues. Per the germline V gene, CDR1 is MGHRA and CDR2 is YSYEKL. The junction had 6 bases not matched to a gene; V was cut back by 6 bases and J by 3 bases. The CDR3 DNA reads as TGCGCCAGCAGACGCGGACTAGCGAGCTACGAGCAGTACTTC. Protein: CASRRGLASYEQYF.

This chain connects TRBV28 to TRBJ1-2, with 8 bases that match TRBD1. V shed 2 bases, J shed 3 bases, and the junction held 2 bases outside the gene matches. Germline V CDR1 and CDR2: MDHEN, SYDVKM. The CDR3 spans 14 residues. The CDR3 DNA sequence: TGTGCCAGCAGTTTAGCAGGGGGCGACTATGGCTACACCTTC. It codes for CASSLAGGDYGYTF.

V gene TRBV4-1 combines with J gene TRBJ1-2; D not certain. Germline V gene sequence: CDR1 MGHRA, CDR2 YSYEKL. This CDR3 has 14 residues. V was trimmed by 0 bases and J by 5 bases, leaving 10 bases between them. The CDR3 region has the DNA TGCGCCAGCAGCCAAGATTTGGGGAGATATGGCTACACCTTC. Its protein is CASSQDLGRYGYTF.

The CDR3 here is CASSLGAGGPADTQYF. In nucleotides, the CDR3 is TGTGCCAGCAGCTTAGGGGCGGGAGGGCCAGCAGATACGCAGTATTTT. The chain employs TRBV11-2 and TRBJ2-3, with TRBD2 matching 9 bases. The V segment lost 1 base and the J segment 4 bases; nucleotides outside the gene matches: 6. Germline CDR1 reads SGHAT; CDR2 reads FQNNGV. This CDR3 is 16 amino acids long.

The rearrangement links TRBV9 to TRBJ2-2, with 11 bases that match TRBD2. The germline gives CDR1 SGDLS, CDR2 YYNGEE. Trimming took 7 bases from V and 6 from J; bases not matched to a gene: 17. The CDR3 totals 18 residues. CDR3 amino acids: CASPGLADHWRRAGELFF. Written as DNA, the CDR3 is TGTGCCAGCCCGGGACTAGCGGATCACTGGAGGAGGGCCGGGGAGCTGTTTTTT. Drawing the rest from reference TRBV9 and TRBJ2-2, the complete variable domain is DSGVTQTPKHLITATGQRVTLRCSPRSGDLSVYWYQQSLDQGLQFLIQYYNGEERAKGNILERFSAQQFPDLHSELNLSSLELGDSALYFCASPGLADHWRRAGELFFGEGSRLTVL.

The chain links TRBV27 to TRBJ2-7, with TRBD1 identical over 9 bases. Germline-derived CDR1 and CDR2 are MNHEY and SMNVEV (reference sequence). Trimming took 5 bases from V and 6 from J; bases not matched to a gene: 8. CDR3 length: 14 amino acids. CDR3 in amino acids: CASSPGTGSLEQYF. CDR3 DNA: TGTGCCAGCAGTCCCGGGACAGGGTCTCTCGAGCAGTACTTC.

This chain links TRBV2 with TRBJ2-7, with D possibly TRBD2 on 6 matching bases. CDR3 length equals 12 residues. The germline CDR1 and CDR2 sequences are SNHLY and FYNNEI. V was pared by 2 bases and J by 12 bases, with 14 bases between. The chain's CDR3 is CASSEPILAVYF. DNA for the CDR3: TGTGCCAGCAGTGAACCGATACTAGCCGTGTACTTC.

The chain employs TRBV5-4 and TRBJ2-1; 7 positions match TRBD1. Losses at the gene ends were 2 bases for V and 2 bases for J; bases not matched to a gene: 4. The V gene's germline CDR1 is SGHNT and CDR2 YYREEE (reference sequence). The CDR3 is 15 amino acids. CDR3 sequence (DNA): TGTGCCAGCAGCTTCGGACAGGCTACCTACAATGAGCAGTTCTTC. It encodes CASSFGQATYNEQFF.

The chain links TRBV6-5 to TRBJ1-1; D not resolved. Germline CDR1 reads MNHEY; CDR2 reads SVGAGI. V was pared by 9 bases and J by 0 bases, with 5 bases between. This CDR3 has 11 amino acids. In DNA form, the CDR3 reads TGTGCCAGTTATATGAACACTGAAGCTTTCTTT. Protein sequence: CASYMNTEAFF.

This clone was seen a few times. The rearrangement links TRBV19 to TRBJ2-7, with TRBD2 matching over 10 bases. Losses at the gene ends were 1 base for V and 6 bases for J; bases not matched to a gene: 0. The germline CDR1 and CDR2 sequences are LNHDA and SQIVND (reference sequence). This CDR3 has 13 amino acids. CDR3 DNA: TGTGCCAGTAGTATAGGACTAGCGGGCGAGCAGTACTTC. This gives the protein CASSIGLAGEQYF.

The chain carries TRBV28 and TRBJ1-5; a possible D gene is TRBD1 (6 bases). CDR1 is MDHEN, CDR2 SYDVKM, per germline. Trimming removed 5 bases at V and 3 bases at J, with 11 bases between. This CDR3 spans 14 amino acids. The CDR3 sequence: CASSETGFNQPQHF. Written as DNA, the CDR3 is TGTGCCAGCAGTGAAACAGGGTTCAATCAGCCCCAGCATTTT.